This T cell receptor (beta chain) came from a study of OX40 agonist ivuxolimab in advanced cancers. On the study more broadly: Enrollees could have had prior anti-PD-1, anti-PD-L1 or anti-CTLA-4 therapy, which 35% to 40% had received. Partial responses were recorded for three patients, including one with hepatocellular carcinoma and two with cutaneous melanoma.

Generated by immunoSEQ multiplex PCR, the TCRdb table keeps only in-frame clones and is missing some. The table includes more than 75,000 clones, about 81% detected once. This CDR3 region has 15 residues. The V gene's germline CDR1 is MNHEY and CDR2 SMNVEV (reference sequence). Trimming cost V 0 bases and J 2 bases; bases outside gene matches: 3. The sample consisted of CD4+ or CD8+ T cells sorted from blood, taken in a trial of the OX40 agonist ivuxolimab. This clonotype was obtained from an adult with an advanced solid tumor such as melanoma, head and neck, liver or kidney cancer. The chain carries TRBV27 and TRBJ1-2, with TRBD1 matching over 7 bases. The CDR3 DNA follows: TGTGCCAGCAGTTTATCGCCAGGGGGGAACTATGGCTACACCTTC. The encoded protein is CASSLSPGGNYGYTF.